The T cell receptor beta chain described here comes from a study of blood T cell repertoires in COVID-19. The CDR3 is 14 amino acids. Germline-derived CDR1 and CDR2 are LGHDT and YNNKEL (reference sequence). With V trimmed by 4 bases and J by 8 bases, 9 bases remained unmatched. Produced via immunoSEQ multiplex PCR; TCRdb's table is partial and in-frame only. Of 70,000 to 95,000 clones in the sample, almost 90% were seen once. Sequencing used peripheral blood. V is TRBV3-1 (or the pseudogene TRBV3-2) and J is TRBJ1-2, with 8 bases lining up with TRBD1. The source is a human donor with active COVID-19. The donor label of this sample is uncertain. As DNA, the CDR3 is TGTGCCAGCAGCCCGACTAGGACAGGGAACGGCTACACCTTC. Translating it yields CASSPTRTGNGYTF.